The T cell receptor delta chain under discussion was sequenced for a study of gammadelta T cells in human blood (dated by TCRdb to the early 2020s). General study outcomes and caveats: The study reported that microbial exposure appeared to drive polyclonal expansion of innate gamma-delta T cells immediately after birth.

Based on the germline V gene, the CDR1 and CDR2 sequences are GEAIGNYY and EKD. Trimming removed 3 bases from V and 2 bases from J; the gene matches leave 11 bases unexplained. Including cysteine and phenylalanine, the CDR3 has 19 amino acids. The sequence is cut down to CDR3 DNA, 57 bases in frame from base 1. Receptor amplification or capture employed RT-PCR. The sequencing machine was an Illumina MiSeq. TCRdb called clones from the public reads with CATT, and repeated DNA sequences were later combined into one row. This sample holds about 210 delta-chain clones; under 40% were observed only once. The ten largest clones add up to roughly 47% of the sample. This clone was seen only a few times. Its antigen is unknown. A far larger clone is off by one base, so a read error is likely.

The material sequenced was Vgamma9Vdelta2 gamma-delta T cells from cord blood. The chain uses TRDV2 and TRDJ3, and 8 junctional nucleotides match TRDD3. The TCR was taken from a newborn. The sequenced DNA: TGTGCCTGTGACGTACTGGGGGTCCACCGCCCCTGGGACACCCGACAGATGTTTTTC. It translates to CACDVLGVHRPWDTRQMFF.